This T cell receptor beta chain was sequenced during a study of CD8+ T cells in alopecia areata. Study outcomes and limitations: For lesional scalp, especially alopecia totalis/universalis, clonality was higher than in normal scalp.

Investigators isolated RNA and reverse transcribed it into cDNA to act as the sequencing template. The data were produced by immunoSEQ multiplex PCR, yet TCRdb's version contains in-frame clones alone and is incomplete. The data contain around 140,000 clones, roughly 50% of them seen just once; the ten biggest clones take up more than 15%. Regarding treatment: oral pan-JAK inhibitor, 5-10 mg twice daily. Peripheral blood, together with lesional scalp punch biopsies, was collected from alopecia areata patients. CD4+ and CD8+ T cells were sorted from PBMCs stained for CD3, CD4 and CD8. This clone has only a few counts. Its antigen is currently unknown. The receptor comes from a human donor with alopecia areata. The sample here was CD8+ T cells sorted from blood, taken at week 4, from a patient treated with tofacitinib.

The CDR3 DNA reads as TGCGCCAGCAGTCGAGGCGAGGGACAGACCCAAGAGACCCAGTACTTC. It encodes CASSRGEGQTQETQYF. This chain links TRBV23-1 with TRBJ2-5, with TRBD1 matching 7 bases. TRBV23-1 is annotated as an ORF whose role is uncertain. V shed 4 bases, J shed 1 base, and the junction held 9 bases outside the gene matches. The CDR3 has 16 amino acids.